This T cell receptor beta chain was sequenced during a study of neurological immune-mediated disorders. This CDR3 has 16 amino acids. With V trimmed by 6 bases and J by 0 bases, 10 bases remained unmatched. Germline values: CDR1 MDHEN, CDR2 SYDVKM. The sample holds many counts of this clonotype. TCRdb fed the 5' RACE reads into MiXCR, producing one record per CDR3 protein. The sample yields about 48,000 distinct CDR3 sequences, approximately 10% seen once. The chain couples TRBV28 to TRBJ1-2, with 7 bases matching TRBD1. The TCR sequence derives from a woman aged 40 to 50 with HTLV-1-associated myelopathy (HAM/TSP). Sample: PBMCs. The CDR3 bases are TGTGCCAGCAGCCCCCAGGGGGACTTCGCTAACTATGGCTACACCTTC. Its translation is CASSPQGDFANYGYTF.